Ten or more counts support the clone carrying this T cell receptor (beta chain). The antigen remains unidentified. The data belong to a study of regulatory T cells in long-lasting Graves disease. Notes on the study in general: Persistent Graves' patients had lower TCR diversity than newly diagnosed ones. The analysis examined peripheral blood only and excluded thyroid tissue.

Time point given: newly diagnosed GD, antithyroid drugs for less than 3 months. From PBMCs, RNA was extracted and then used to make the TCR library. V lost 3 bases, J lost 6 bases, and 12 bases lay in between. The CDR3 runs 13 residues. Germline values: CDR1 SNHLY, CDR2 FYNNEI. Researchers made TCR beta libraries by using iRepertoire HTBI primers and running Arm-PCR on CDR3 regions. MiXCR was run by TCRdb on the multiplex PCR reads, yielding one entry per CDR3 protein. The sample lists 400,000 to 550,000 distinct CDR3 sequences, under 15% occurring once. The same specimen was also included in a second study, on T cells in Graves' hyperthyroidism and ophthalmopathy. Per that study: The HTBI primer set was used in a first-round RT-PCR of the TCR CDR3.

The clonotype originates from a woman younger than 45 with Graves disease. The starting material was peripheral blood mononuclear cells (PBMCs), obtained at new diagnosis, from a patient treated with antithyroid drugs. V is TRBV2 and J is TRBJ2-7; D unclear. CDR3 nucleotide sequence: TGTGCCAGCAGTGACGGGCGGCCAACCGAGCAGTACTTC. Its protein is CASSDGRPTEQYF.